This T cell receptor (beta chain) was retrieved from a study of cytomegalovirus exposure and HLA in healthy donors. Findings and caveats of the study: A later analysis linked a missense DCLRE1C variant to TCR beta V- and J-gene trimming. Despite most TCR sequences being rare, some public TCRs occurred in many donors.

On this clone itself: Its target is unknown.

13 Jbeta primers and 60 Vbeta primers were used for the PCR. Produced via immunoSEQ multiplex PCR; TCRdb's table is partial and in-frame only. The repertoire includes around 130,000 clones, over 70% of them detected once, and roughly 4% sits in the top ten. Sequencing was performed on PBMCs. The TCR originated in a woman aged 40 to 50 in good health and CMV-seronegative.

In DNA, the CDR3 is TGTGCCAGCAGTCTAAACCGGGGATGGACCACTGAAGCTTTCTTT. The encoded protein is CASSLNRGWTTEAFF. The rearrangement joins TRBV27 to TRBJ1-1; D gene uncertain. There are 15 residues in the CDR3. CDR1 MNHEY and CDR2 SMNVEV come from the germline V gene (reference sequence). V was clipped by 5 bases and J by 4 bases, with 17 bases between them.